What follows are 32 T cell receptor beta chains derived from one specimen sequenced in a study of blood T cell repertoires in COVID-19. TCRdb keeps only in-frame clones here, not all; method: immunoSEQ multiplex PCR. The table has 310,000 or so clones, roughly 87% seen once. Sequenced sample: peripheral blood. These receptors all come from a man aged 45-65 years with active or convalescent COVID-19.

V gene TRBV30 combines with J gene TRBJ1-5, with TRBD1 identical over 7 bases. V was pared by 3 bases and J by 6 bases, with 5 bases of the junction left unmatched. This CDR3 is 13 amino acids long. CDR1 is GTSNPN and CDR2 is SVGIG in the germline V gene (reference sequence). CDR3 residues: CAWSRAGGQPQHF. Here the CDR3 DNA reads TGTGCCTGGAGCCGGGCAGGGGGTCAGCCCCAGCATTTT.

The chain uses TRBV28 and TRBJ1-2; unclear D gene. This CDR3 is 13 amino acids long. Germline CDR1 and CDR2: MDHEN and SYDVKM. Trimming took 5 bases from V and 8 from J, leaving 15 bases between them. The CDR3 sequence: CASSAPGSLGYTF. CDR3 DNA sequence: TGTGCCAGCAGTGCTCCGGGAAGCCTGGGCTACACCTTC.

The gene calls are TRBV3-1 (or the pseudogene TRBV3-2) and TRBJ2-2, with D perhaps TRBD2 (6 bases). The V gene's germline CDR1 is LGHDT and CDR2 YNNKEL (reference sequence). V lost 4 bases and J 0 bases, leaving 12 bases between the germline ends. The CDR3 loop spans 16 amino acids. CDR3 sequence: CASSPTGLANTGELFF. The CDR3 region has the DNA TGTGCCAGCAGCCCGACGGGACTCGCGAACACCGGGGAGCTGTTTTTT.

The CDR3 loop is CASSINNRGNTGELFF. DNA of the CDR3: TGTGCCAGTAGTATAAATAACAGGGGTAACACCGGGGAGCTGTTTTTT. The rearrangement joins TRBV19 to TRBJ2-2; 7 bases align to TRBD1. The V gene end was trimmed by 2 bases and the J gene end by 2 bases; junction bases not matched to a gene: 5. Germline V gene sequence: CDR1 LNHDA, CDR2 SQIVND (reference sequence). CDR3 length: 16 residues.

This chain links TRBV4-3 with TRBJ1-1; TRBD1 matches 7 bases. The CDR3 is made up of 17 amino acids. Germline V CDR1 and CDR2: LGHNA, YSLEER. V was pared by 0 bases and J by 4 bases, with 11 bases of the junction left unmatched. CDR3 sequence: CASSQDLWTGRGTEAFF. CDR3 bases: TGCGCCAGCAGCCAAGACCTTTGGACAGGACGGGGCACTGAAGCTTTCTTT.

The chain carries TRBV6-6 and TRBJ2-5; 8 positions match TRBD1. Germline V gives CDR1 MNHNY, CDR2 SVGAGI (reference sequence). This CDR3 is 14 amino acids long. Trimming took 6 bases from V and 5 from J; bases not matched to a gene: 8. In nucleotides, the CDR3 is TGTGCCAGCAGCTCCGGGACAGGCTGGGAGACCCAGTACTTC. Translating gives CASSSGTGWETQYF.

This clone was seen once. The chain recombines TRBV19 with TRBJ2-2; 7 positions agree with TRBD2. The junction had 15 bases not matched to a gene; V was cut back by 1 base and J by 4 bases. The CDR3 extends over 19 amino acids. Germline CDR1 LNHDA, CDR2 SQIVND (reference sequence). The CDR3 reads CASSIGLVRREPSTGELFF. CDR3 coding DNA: TGTGCCAGTAGTATAGGCCTCGTACGGCGGGAGCCTAGCACCGGGGAGCTGTTTTTT.

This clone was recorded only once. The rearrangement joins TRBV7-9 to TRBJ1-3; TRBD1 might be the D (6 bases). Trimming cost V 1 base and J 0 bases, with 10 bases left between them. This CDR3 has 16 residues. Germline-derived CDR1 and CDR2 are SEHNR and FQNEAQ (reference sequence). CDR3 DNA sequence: TGTGCCAGCAGCTTAGGGACAGCTAGCTCTGGAAACACCATATATTTT. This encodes CASSLGTASSGNTIYF.

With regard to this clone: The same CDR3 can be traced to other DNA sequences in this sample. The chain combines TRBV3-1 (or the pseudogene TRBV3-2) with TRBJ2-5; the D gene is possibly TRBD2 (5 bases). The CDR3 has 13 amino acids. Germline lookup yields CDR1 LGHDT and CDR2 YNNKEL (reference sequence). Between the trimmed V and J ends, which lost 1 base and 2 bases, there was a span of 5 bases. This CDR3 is CASSQGRQETQYF. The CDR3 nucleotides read TGTGCCAGCAGCCAAGGGAGGCAAGAGACCCAGTACTTC.

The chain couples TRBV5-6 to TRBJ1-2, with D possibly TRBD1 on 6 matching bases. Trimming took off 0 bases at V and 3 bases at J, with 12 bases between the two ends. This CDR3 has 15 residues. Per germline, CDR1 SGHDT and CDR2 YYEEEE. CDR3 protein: CASSLGAQGYYGYTF. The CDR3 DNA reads TGTGCCAGCAGCTTGGGGGCACAGGGCTACTATGGCTACACCTTC.

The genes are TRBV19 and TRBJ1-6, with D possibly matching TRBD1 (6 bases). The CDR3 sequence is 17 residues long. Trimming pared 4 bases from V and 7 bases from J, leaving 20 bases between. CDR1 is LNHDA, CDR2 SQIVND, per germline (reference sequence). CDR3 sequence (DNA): TGTGCCAGTAGTAAGGGACAATACCAATATAGGAATTCACCCCTCCACTTT. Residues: CASSKGQYQYRNSPLHF.

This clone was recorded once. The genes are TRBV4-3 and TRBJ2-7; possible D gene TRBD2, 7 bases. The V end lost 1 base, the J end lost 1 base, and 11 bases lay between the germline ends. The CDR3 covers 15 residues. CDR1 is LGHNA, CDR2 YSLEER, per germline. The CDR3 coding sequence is TGCGCCAGCAGCCAAGGGGGGGGCTCATCCTACGAGCAGTACTTC. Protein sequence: CASSQGGGSSYEQYF.

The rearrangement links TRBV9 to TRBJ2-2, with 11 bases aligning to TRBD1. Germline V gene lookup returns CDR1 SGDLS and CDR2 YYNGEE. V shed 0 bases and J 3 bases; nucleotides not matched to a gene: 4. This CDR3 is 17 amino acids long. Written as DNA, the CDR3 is TGTGCCAGCAGCGTAGCTCCGGGACAGGGGGACACCGGGGAGCTGTTTTTT. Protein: CASSVAPGQGDTGELFF.

The CDR3 DNA reads as TGTGCCAGCACATACTTAGAGGGCGGAGATGGCTACACCTTC. Encoded protein: CASTYLEGGDGYTF. J is TRBJ1-2 and V is TRBV2; D not resolved. The CDR3 totals 14 residues. Germline assignment: CDR1 SNHLY and CDR2 FYNNEI. V lost 7 bases and J lost 6, with 18 bases in between.

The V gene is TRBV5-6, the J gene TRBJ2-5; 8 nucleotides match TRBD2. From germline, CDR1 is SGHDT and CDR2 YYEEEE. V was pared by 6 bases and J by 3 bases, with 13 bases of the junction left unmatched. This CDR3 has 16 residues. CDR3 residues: CASTNYLAGLKETQYF. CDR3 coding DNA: TGTGCCAGCACGAACTACCTAGCGGGTCTAAAAGAGACCCAGTACTTC.

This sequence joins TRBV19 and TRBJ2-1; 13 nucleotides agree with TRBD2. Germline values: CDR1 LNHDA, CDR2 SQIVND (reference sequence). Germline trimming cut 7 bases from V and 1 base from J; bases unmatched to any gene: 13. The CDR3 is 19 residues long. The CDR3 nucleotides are TGTGCCAGTACCCGGACTAGCGGGAGAGTTTTGGGTTCCTACAATGAGCAGTTCTTC. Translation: CASTRTSGRVLGSYNEQFF. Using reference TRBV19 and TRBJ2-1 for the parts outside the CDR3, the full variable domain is DGGITQSPKYLFRKEGQNVTLSCEQNLNHDAMYWYRQDPGQGLRLIYYSQIVNDFQKGDIAEGYSVSREKKESFPLTVTSAQKNPTAFYLCASTRTSGRVLGSYNEQFFGPGTRLTVL.

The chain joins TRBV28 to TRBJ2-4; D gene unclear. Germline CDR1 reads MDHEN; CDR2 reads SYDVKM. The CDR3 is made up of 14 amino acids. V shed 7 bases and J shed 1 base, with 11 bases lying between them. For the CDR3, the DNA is TGTGCCAGCATTTCAAGTGAGGCCAAAAACATTCAGTACTTC. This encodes CASISSEAKNIQYF.

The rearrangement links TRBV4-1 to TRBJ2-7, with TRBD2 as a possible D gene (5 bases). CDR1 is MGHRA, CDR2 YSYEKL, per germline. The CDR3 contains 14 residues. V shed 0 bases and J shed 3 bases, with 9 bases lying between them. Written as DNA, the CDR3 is TGCGCCAGCAGCCAAGATCGGGATTACTACGAGCAGTACTTC. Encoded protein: CASSQDRDYYEQYF.

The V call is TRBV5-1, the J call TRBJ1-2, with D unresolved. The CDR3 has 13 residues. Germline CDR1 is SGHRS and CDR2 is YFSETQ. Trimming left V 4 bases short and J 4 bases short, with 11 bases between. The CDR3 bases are TGCGCCAGCAGCCCGGCCGGGGTCTATGGCTACACCTTC. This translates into CASSPAGVYGYTF.

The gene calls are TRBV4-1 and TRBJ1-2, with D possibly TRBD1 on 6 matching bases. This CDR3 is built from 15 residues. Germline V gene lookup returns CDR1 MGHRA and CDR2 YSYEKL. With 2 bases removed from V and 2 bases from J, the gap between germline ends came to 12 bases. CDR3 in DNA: TGCGCCAGCAGCCAATTAGGGGGAAGCAACTATGGCTACACCTTC. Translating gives CASSQLGGSNYGYTF.

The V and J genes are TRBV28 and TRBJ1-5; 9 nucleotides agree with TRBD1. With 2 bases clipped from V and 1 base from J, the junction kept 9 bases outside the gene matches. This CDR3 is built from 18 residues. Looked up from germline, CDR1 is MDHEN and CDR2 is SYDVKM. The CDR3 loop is CASSLNYRGLGSNQPQHF. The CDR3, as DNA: TGTGCCAGCAGTTTAAACTACAGGGGGCTGGGGAGCAATCAGCCCCAGCATTTT.

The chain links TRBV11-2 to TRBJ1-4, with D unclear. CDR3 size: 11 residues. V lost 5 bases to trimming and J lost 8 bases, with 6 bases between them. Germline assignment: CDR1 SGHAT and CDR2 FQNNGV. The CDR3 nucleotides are TGTGCCAGCAGCACACCCGAAAAACTGTTTTTT. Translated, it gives CASSTPEKLFF.

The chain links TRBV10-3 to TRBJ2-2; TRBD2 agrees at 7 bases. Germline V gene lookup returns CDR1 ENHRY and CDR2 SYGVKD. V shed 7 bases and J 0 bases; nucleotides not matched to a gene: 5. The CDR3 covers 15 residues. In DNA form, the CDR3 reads TGTGCCATCACCAGCGGGGCCCCGAACACCGGGGAGCTGTTTTTT. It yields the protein CAITSGAPNTGELFF.

The CDR3, as DNA: TGTGCCAGTAGAAAGGGGACAGTGAACACTGAAGCTTTCTTT. Translation gives CASRKGTVNTEAFF. V is TRBV19 and J is TRBJ1-1; 7 positions agree with TRBD1. V was pared by 6 bases and J by 0 bases, with 4 bases of the junction left unmatched. The CDR3 contains 14 residues. The germline CDR1 and CDR2 sequences are LNHDA and SQIVND (reference sequence). The whole variable domain, filled in from reference TRBV19 and TRBJ1-1, reads DGGITQSPKYLFRKEGQNVTLSCEQNLNHDAMYWYRQDPGQGLRLIYYSQIVNDFQKGDIAEGYSVSREKKESFPLTVTSAQKNPTAFYLCASRKGTVNTEAFFGQGTRLTVV.

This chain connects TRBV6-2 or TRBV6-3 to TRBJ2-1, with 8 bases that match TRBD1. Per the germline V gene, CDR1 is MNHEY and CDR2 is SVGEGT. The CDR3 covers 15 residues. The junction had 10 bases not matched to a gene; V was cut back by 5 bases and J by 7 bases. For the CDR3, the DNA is TGTGCCAGCAGTCAGGGACAGGTTTCCTCGAATGAGCAGTTCTTC. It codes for CASSQGQVSSNEQFF.

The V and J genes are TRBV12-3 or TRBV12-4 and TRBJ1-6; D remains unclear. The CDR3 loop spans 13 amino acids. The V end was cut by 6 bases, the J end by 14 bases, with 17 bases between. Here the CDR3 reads CASRGLRASALHF. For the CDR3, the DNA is TGTGCCAGCAGAGGACTCCGGGCTTCGGCCCTCCACTTT.

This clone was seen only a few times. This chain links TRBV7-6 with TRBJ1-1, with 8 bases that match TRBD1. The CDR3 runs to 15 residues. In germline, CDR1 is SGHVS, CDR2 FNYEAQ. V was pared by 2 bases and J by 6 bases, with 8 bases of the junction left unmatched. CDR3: CASSLRTGSASEAFF. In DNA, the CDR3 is TGTGCCAGCAGCTTAAGGACAGGGAGTGCGTCTGAAGCTTTCTTT. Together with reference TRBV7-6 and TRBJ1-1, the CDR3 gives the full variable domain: GAGVSQSPRYKVTKRGQDVALRCDPISGHVSLYWYRQALGQGPEFLTYFNYEAQQDKSGLPNDRFSAERPEGSISTLTIQRTEQRDSAMYRCASSLRTGSASEAFFGQGTRLTVV.

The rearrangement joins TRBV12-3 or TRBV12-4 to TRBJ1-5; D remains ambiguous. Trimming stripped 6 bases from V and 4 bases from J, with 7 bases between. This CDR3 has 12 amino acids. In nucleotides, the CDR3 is TGTGCCAGCAGCCGTTATAATCAGCCCCAGCATTTT. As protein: CASSRYNQPQHF.

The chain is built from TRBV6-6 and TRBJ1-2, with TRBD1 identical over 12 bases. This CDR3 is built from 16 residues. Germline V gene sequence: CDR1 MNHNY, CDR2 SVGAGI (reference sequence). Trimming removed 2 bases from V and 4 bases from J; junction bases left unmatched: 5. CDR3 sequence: CASSYGTGGVGYGYTF. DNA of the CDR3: TGTGCCAGCAGTTACGGGACAGGGGGCGTCGGCTATGGCTACACCTTC.

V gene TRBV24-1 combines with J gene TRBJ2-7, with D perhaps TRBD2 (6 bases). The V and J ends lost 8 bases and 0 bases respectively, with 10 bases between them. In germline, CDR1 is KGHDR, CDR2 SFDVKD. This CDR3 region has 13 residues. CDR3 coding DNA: TGTGCCACCACAGGGCGGGACTCCTACGAGCAGTACTTC. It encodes CATTGRDSYEQYF.

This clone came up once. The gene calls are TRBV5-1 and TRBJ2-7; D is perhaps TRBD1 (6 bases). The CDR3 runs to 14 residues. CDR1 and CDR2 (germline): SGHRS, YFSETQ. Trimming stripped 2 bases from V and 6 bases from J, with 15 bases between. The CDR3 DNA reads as TGCGCCAGCAGCTTTGGCCCCACAGGGTCCGAGCAGTACTTC. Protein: CASSFGPTGSEQYF.

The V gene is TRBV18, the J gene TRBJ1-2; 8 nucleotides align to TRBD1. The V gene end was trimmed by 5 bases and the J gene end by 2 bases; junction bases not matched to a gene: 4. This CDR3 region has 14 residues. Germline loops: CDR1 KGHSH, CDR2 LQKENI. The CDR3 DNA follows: TGTGCCAGCTCAATGACAGGGGCCAACTATGGCTACACCTTC. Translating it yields CASSMTGANYGYTF.